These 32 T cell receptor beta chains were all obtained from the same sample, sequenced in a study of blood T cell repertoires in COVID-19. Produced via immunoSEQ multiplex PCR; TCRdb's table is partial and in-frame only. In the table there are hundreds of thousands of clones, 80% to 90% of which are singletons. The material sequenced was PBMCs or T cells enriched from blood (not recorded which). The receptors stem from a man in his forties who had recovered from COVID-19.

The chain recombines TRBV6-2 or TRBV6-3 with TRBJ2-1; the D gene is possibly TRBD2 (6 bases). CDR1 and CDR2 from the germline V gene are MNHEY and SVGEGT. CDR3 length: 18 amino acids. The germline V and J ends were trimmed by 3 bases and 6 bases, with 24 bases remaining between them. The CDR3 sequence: CASSYGGIVLQGLNEQFF. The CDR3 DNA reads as TGTGCCAGCAGTTATGGAGGGATTGTCCTCCAAGGGCTCAATGAGCAGTTCTTC.

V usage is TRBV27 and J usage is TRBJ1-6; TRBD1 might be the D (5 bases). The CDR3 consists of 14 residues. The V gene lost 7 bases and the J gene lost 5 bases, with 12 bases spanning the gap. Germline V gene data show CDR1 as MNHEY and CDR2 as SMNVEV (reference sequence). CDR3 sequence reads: CASTPDSHNSPLHF. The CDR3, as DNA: TGTGCCAGCACCCCCGACAGTCATAATTCACCCCTCCACTTT.

In DNA form, the CDR3 reads TGTGCCAGCAGTCGCACCGGGACAGGGGATTTCGAGCAGTACTTC. It yields the protein CASSRTGTGDFEQYF. The genes are TRBV27 and TRBJ2-7; 10 positions agree with TRBD1. The CDR3 length is 15 residues. Germline V lookup: CDR1 MNHEY, CDR2 SMNVEV (reference sequence). With 5 bases clipped from V and 6 bases from J, the junction kept 10 bases outside the gene matches.

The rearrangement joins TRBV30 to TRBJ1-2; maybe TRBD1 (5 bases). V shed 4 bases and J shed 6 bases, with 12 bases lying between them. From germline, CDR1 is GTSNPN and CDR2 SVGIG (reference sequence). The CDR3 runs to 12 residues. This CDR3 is CAWNQGYNGYTF. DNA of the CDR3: TGTGCCTGGAACCAGGGTTACAATGGCTACACCTTC.

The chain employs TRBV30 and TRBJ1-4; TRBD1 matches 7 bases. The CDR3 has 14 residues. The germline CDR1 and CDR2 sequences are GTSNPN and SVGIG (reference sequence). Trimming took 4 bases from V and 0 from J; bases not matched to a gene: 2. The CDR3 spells CAWTQGTTNEKLFF. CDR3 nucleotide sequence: TGTGCCTGGACACAGGGGACAACTAATGAAAAACTGTTTTTT.

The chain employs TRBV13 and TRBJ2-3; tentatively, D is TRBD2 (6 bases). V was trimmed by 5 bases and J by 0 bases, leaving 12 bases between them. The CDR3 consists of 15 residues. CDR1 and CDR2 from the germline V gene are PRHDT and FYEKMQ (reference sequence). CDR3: CASSAGRASTDTQYF. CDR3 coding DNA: TGTGCCAGCAGCGCGGGACGGGCTAGCACAGATACGCAGTATTTT.

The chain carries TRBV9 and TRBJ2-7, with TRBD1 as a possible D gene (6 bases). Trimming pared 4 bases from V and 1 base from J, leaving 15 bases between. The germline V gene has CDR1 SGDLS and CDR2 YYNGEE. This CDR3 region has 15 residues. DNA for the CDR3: TGTGCCAGCAGCCATGGGGACATAGGATCCTACGAGCAGTACTTC. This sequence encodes CASSHGDIGSYEQYF.

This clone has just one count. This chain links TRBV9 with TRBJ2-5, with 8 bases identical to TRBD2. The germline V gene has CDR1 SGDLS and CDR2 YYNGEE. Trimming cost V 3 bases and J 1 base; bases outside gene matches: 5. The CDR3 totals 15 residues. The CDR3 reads CASSAYTSGQETQYF. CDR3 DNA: TGTGCCAGCAGCGCTTACACTAGCGGCCAAGAGACCCAGTACTTC.

The CDR3 sequence: CASSLVANRRVNEKLFF. CDR3 sequence (DNA): TGTGCCAGCAGCTTAGTAGCCAACCGGAGGGTCAATGAAAAACTGTTTTTT. J is TRBJ1-4 and V is TRBV7-2; D is unresolved. This CDR3 has 17 amino acids. Trimming removed 1 base at V and 5 bases at J, with 17 bases between. Germline V CDR1 and CDR2: SGHTA, FQGNSA.

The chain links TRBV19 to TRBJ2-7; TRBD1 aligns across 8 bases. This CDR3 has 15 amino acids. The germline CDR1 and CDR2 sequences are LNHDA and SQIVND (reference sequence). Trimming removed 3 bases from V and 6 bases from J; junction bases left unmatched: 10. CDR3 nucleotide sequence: TGTGCCAGTAGTATTTTCGACAGGGGCTTGGTCGAGCAGTACTTC. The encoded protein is CASSIFDRGLVEQYF.

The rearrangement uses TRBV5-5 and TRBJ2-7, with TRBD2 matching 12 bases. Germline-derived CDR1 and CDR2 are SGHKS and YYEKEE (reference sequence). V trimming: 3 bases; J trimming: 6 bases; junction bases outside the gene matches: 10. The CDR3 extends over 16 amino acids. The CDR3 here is CASSSILTSGSREQYF. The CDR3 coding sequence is TGTGCCAGCAGCTCAATATTGACTAGCGGGAGTCGCGAGCAGTACTTC.

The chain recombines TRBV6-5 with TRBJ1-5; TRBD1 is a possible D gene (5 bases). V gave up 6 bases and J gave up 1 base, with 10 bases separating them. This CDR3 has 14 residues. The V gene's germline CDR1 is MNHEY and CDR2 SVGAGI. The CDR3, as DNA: TGTGCCAGCAGGCAGGGATGGAGCAATCAGCCCCAGCATTTT. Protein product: CASRQGWSNQPQHF.

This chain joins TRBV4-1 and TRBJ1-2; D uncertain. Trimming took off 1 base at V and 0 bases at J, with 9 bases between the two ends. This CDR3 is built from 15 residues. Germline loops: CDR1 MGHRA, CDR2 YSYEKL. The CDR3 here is CASSQVASANYGYTF. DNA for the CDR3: TGCGCCAGCAGCCAAGTAGCATCGGCTAACTATGGCTACACCTTC.

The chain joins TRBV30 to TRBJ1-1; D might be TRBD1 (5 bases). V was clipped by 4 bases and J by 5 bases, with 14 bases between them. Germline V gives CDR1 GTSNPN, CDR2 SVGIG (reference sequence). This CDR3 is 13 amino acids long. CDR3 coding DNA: TGTGCCTGGACACTACGGGGGGAAACTGAAGCTTTCTTT. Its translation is CAWTLRGETEAFF.

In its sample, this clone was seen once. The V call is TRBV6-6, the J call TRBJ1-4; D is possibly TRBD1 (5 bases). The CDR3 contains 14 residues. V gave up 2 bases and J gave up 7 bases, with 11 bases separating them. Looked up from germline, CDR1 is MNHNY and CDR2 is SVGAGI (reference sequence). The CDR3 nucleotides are TGTGCCAGCAGTTACCAGCAGGGAGGTGAAAAACTGTTTTTT. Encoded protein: CASSYQQGGEKLFF.

CDR3 DNA sequence: TGTGCCAGCAGCAGGTCTCTGGACACCGGGGAGCTGTTTTTT. Translation: CASSRSLDTGELFF. This chain links TRBV6-5 with TRBJ2-2; D gene ambiguous. The CDR3 is 14 amino acids. The ends were cut back, 6 bases at V and 3 bases at J, with 11 bases in the middle. Germline CDR1 reads MNHEY; CDR2 reads SVGAGI.

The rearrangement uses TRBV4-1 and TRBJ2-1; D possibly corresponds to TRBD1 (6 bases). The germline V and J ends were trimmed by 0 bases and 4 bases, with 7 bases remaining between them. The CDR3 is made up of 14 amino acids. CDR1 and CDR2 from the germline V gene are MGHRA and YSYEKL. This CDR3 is CASSQEGGYNEQFF. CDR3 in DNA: TGCGCCAGCAGCCAAGAAGGGGGTTACAATGAGCAGTTCTTC.

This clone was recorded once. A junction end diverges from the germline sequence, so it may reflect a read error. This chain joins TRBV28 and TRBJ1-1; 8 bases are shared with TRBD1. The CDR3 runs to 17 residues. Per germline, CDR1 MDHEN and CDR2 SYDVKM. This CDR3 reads CASGFGEQGVWDTEAFF. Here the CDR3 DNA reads TGTGCCAGCGGTTTCGGGGAACAGGGGGTCTGGGACACTGAAGCTTTCTTT.

The CDR3 DNA reads as TGTGCCAGCACCCCCTACAGGGGGCGAAATTCACCCCTCCACTTT. Translated, it gives CASTPYRGRNSPLHF. The V gene is TRBV2, the J gene TRBJ1-6, with TRBD1 matching over 9 bases. This CDR3 is 15 amino acids long. Germline trimming cut 7 bases from V and 7 bases from J; bases unmatched to any gene: 8. Germline V CDR1 and CDR2: SNHLY, FYNNEI.

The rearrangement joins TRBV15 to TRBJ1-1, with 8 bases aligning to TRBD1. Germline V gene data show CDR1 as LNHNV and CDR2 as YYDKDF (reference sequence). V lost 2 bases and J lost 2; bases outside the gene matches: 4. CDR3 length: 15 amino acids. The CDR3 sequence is CATSRMDRDNTEAFF. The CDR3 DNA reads TGTGCCACCAGCAGAATGGACAGGGATAACACTGAAGCTTTCTTT.

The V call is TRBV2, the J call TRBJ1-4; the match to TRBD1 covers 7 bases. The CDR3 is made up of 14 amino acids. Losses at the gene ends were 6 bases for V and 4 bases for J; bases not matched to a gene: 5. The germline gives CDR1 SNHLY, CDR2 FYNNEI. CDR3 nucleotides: TGTGCCAGCAGCACGAGACAGGGTAATGAAAAACTGTTTTTT. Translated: CASSTRQGNEKLFF. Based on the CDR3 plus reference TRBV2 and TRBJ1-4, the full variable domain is EPEVTQTPSHQVTQMGQEVILRCVPISNHLYFYWYRQILGQKVEFLVSFYNNEISEKSEIFDDQFSVERPDGSNFTLKIRSTKLEDSAMYFCASSTRQGNEKLFFGSGTQLSVL.

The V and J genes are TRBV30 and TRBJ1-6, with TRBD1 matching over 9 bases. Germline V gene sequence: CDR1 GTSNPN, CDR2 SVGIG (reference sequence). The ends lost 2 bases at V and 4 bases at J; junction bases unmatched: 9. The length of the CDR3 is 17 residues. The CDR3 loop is CAWSTTGTGMYNSPLHF. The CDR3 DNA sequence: TGTGCCTGGAGTACTACCGGGACAGGGATGTATAATTCACCCCTCCACTTT.

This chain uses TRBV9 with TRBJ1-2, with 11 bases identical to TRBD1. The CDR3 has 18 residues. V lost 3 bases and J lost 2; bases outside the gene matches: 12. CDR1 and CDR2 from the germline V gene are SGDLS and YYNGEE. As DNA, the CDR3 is TGTGCCAGCAGCGGACTCGGGACAGGGGGTATGGTGAACTATGGCTACACCTTC. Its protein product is CASSGLGTGGMVNYGYTF.

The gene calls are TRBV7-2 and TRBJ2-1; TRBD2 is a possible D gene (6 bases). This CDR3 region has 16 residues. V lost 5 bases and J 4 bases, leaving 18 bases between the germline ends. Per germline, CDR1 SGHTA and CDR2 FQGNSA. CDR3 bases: TGTGCCAGCAGCCAGGGACTCTCGAGAAGGTACAATGAGCAGTTCTTC. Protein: CASSQGLSRRYNEQFF.

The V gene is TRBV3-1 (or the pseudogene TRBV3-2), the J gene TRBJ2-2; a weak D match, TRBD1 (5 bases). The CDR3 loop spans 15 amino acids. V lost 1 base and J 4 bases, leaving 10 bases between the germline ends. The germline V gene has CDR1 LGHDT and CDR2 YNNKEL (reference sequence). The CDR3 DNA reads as TGTGCCAGCAGCCAAGCTCAGGGTGTCACCGGGGAGCTGTTTTTT. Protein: CASSQAQGVTGELFF.

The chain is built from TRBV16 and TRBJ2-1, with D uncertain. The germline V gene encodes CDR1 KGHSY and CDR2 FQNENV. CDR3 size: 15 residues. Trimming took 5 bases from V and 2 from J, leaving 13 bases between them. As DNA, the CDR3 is TGTGCCAGCAGCTTAACGCAGGCTCCCTACAATGAGCAGTTCTTC. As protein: CASSLTQAPYNEQFF.

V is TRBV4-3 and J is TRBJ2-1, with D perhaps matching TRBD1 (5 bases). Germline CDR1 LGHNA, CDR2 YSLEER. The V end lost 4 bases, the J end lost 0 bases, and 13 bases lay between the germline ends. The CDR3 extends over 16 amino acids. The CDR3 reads CASSPRGASSYNEQFF. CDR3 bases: TGCGCCAGCAGCCCTAGGGGCGCCAGCTCCTACAATGAGCAGTTCTTC.

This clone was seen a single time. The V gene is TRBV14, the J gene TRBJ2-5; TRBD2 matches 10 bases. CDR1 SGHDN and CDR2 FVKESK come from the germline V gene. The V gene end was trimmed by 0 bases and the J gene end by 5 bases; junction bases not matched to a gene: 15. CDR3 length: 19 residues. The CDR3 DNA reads TGTGCCAGCAGCCAAGAGTTTGGACTAGCGGCCGGAAGGTGGGAGACCCAGTACTTC. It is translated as CASSQEFGLAAGRWETQYF.

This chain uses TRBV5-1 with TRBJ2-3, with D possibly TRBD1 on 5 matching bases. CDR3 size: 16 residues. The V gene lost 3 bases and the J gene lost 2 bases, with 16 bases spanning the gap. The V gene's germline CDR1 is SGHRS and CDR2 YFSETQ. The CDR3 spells CASSSPRGTITDTQYF. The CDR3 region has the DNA TGCGCCAGCAGCTCACCAAGGGGTACAATCACAGATACGCAGTATTTT.

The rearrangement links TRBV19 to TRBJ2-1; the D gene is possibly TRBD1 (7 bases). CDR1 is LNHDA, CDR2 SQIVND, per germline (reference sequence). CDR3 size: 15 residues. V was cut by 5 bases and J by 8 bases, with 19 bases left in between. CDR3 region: CASSPWTGPGDEQFF. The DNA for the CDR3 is TGTGCCAGTAGTCCCTGGACAGGCCCGGGGGATGAGCAGTTCTTC.

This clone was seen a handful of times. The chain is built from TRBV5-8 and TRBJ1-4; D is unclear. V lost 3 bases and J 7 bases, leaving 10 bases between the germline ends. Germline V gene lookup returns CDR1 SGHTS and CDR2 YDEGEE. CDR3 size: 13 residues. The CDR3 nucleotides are TGTGCCAGCAGCTCACGCCCAGGTGAAAAACTGTTTTTT. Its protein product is CASSSRPGEKLFF.

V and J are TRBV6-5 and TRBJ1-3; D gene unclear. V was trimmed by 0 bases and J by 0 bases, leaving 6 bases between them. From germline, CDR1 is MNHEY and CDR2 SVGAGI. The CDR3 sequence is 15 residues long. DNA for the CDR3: TGTGCCAGCAGTTACTCGGCAGACTCTGGAAACACCATATATTTT. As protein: CASSYSADSGNTIYF.